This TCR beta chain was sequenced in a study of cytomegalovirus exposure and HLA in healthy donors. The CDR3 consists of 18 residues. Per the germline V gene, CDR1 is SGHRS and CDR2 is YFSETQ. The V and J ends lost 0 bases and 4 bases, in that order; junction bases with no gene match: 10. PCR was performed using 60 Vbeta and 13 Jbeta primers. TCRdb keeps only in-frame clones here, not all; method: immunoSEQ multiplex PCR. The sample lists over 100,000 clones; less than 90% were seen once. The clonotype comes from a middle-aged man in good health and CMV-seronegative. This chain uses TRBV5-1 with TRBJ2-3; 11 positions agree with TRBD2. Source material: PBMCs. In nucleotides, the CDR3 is TGCGCCAGCAGCTTGGGGACCCTAGCGGGGGGCTCCCCAGATACGCAGTATTTT. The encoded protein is CASSLGTLAGGSPDTQYF.